The rows below give T cell receptor beta chains drawn from one sample of a study of blood T cell repertoires in COVID-19. Sequenced by immunoSEQ multiplex PCR; TCRdb stores in-frame clones only, minus some. This table holds 65,000 to 90,000 clones, 75% to 90% found once. Sequenced sample: peripheral blood. Source of these receptors: a man aged 80 or over with acute or convalescent COVID-19. The CDR3 runs from the conserved cysteine through the conserved F or W. The D gene is left open where the match is weak.

cdr3_nt cdr3_aa j_call d_call v_call
TGCGCCAGCAGCCCAAATGGACAGGGGACTAATGAAAAACTGTTTTTT CASSPNGQGTNEKLFF TRBJ1-4 TRBD1 TRBV5-1
TGTGCCTGGATCCCGACTAGTTCCTACGAGCAGTACTTC CAWIPTSSYEQYF TRBJ2-7 - TRBV30
TGTGCCAGCACCACTAGCGGGAGAGGTACCGGGGAGCTGTTTTTT CASTTSGRGTGELFF TRBJ2-2 TRBD2 TRBV5-5
TGTGCCAGCCGCATCCGGAGCTACCAAGAGACCCAGTACTTC CASRIRSYQETQYF TRBJ2-5 - TRBV2
TGTGCCAGTAGGACAGGGGCCGAGCAGTACTTC CASRTGAEQYF TRBJ2-7 TRBD1 TRBV19
TGTGCCAGCAGTTTTGAAGGGGCCTCTGGAAACACCATATATTTT CASSFEGASGNTIYF TRBJ1-3 - TRBV28
TGTGCCAGCAGCTCAGGGCCAAGCTCCTACGAGCAGTACTTC CASSSGPSSYEQYF TRBJ2-7 - TRBV9
TGTGCCAGCAGCGGGACAGCCAGGGATACGCAGTATTTT CASSGTARDTQYF TRBJ2-3 TRBD1 TRBV2
TGTGCCAGCAGCTTGGAGGGATGGGGCGAGCAGTACTTC CASSLEGWGEQYF TRBJ2-7 - TRBV11-2
TGCAGTGCCTCCCGTGATGAAAAACTGTTTTTT CSASRDEKLFF TRBJ1-4 - TRBV20-1
TGCGCCAGCAGCTTGGGACAGCCGAATAGCAATCAGCCCCAGCATTTT CASSLGQPNSNQPQHF TRBJ1-5 - TRBV5-1
TGTGCCAGCAGTCCTGGGCGGGACAGTTACAATGAGCAGTTCTTC CASSPGRDSYNEQFF TRBJ2-1 - TRBV27
TGTGCCAGCAGCGGCAGGGCCAGCACTGAAGCTTTCTTT CASSGRASTEAFF TRBJ1-1 - TRBV7-9
TGTGCCAGCAGCTTAGCGGGACTTAACTATGGCTACACCTTC CASSLAGLNYGYTF TRBJ1-2 - TRBV7-2
TGCGCCAGCAGCGGTAGCGGGGGGGCCGGGGATACGCAGTATTTT CASSGSGGAGDTQYF TRBJ2-3 TRBD2 TRBV5-1
TGCGCCAGCAGTTCCGGGACAGACTACAATGAGCAGTTCTTC CASSSGTDYNEQFF TRBJ2-1 TRBD1 TRBV5-1
TGCGCCAGCAGCCGGGACAGGGGAGAGCACGAGCAGTACTTC CASSRDRGEHEQYF TRBJ2-7 TRBD1 TRBV5-1
TGCGCCAGCAGCTTGCAGGGTGGGGTGAACACTGAAGCTTTCTTT CASSLQGGVNTEAFF TRBJ1-1 - TRBV5-1
TGTGCCAGCAGCTTAAGTCGGACAGGGGGTTGGGATGAGCAGTTCTTC CASSLSRTGGWDEQFF TRBJ2-1 TRBD1 TRBV7-9
TGTGCCAGCCGGCCAAGCGGAGAGGCCGGGGAGCTGTTTTTT CASRPSGEAGELFF TRBJ2-2 - TRBV3-1/TRBV3-2